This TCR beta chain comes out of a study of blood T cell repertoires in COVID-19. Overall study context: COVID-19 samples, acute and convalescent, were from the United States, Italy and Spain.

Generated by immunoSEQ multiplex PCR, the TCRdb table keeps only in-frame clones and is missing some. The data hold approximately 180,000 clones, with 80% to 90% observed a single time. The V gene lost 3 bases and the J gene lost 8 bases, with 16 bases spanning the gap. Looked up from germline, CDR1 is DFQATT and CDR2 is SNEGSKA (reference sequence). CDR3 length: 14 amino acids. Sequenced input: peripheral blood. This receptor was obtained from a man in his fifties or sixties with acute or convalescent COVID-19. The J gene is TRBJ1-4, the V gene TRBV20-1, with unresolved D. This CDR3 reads CSASGPREDEKLFF. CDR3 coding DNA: TGCAGTGCTAGTGGGCCAAGGGAGGACGAAAAACTGTTTTTT.